These 30 T cell receptor beta chains came from one sample sequenced in a study of regulatory T cells in long-lasting Graves disease. Construction of the TCR beta libraries employed iRepertoire HTBI primers in conjunction with Arm-PCR of CDR3 regions. TCRdb passed the multiplex PCR reads through MiXCR, listing each CDR3 protein once. The data hold 450,000 to 700,000 distinct CDR3 sequences, with approximately 13% observed a single time. Described time point: newly diagnosed GD, antithyroid drugs for less than 3 months. The TCR library was made from RNA that had been extracted from PBMCs in TRIzol. These data were likewise used in another study, on T cells in Graves' hyperthyroidism and ophthalmopathy.

The sequences come from peripheral blood mononuclear cells (PBMCs), collected at new diagnosis, from a patient treated with antithyroid drugs. These receptors were obtained from a man aged 25 to 40 with Graves disease.

The sample holds many counts of this clonotype. The V call is TRBV7-8, the J call TRBJ1-6; no firm D call. Germline loops: CDR1 SGHVS, CDR2 FQNEAQ. This CDR3 contains 12 residues. V lost 1 base, J lost 10 bases, and 5 bases lay in between. DNA of the CDR3: TGTGCCAGCAGCTTAGGGTTCTCACCCCTCCACTTT. Its protein is CASSLGFSPLHF. The full variable domain, its missing parts supplied by reference TRBV7-8 and TRBJ1-6, is GAGVSQSPRYKVAKRGQDVALRCDPISGHVSLFWYQQALGQGPEFLTYFQNEAQLDKSGLPSDRFFAERPEGSVSTLKIQRTQQEDSAVYLCASSLGFSPLHFGNGTRLTVT.

A note on this clonotype: The junction shows a germline mismatch at one end, possibly a read error. The chain links TRBV29-1 to TRBJ2-2, with D perhaps given as TRBD1 or TRBD2 (5 bases each). The CDR3 contains 15 residues. Germline CDR1 and CDR2: SQVTM and ANQGSEA. CDR3 protein: CSVTYPMTDPGELLF. CDR3 nucleotides: TGCAGCGTTACCTATCCAATGACAGACCCCGGGGAGCTGCTTTTT.

This clonotype was counted many times. The J gene is TRBJ1-4, the V gene TRBV7-8, with D perhaps TRBD1 (6 bases). The CDR3 extends over 16 amino acids. Germline V lookup: CDR1 SGHVS, CDR2 FQNEAQ. With 5 bases removed from V and 1 base from J, the gap between germline ends came to 14 bases. The CDR3 sequence is CASSQQGRLTNEKLFF. The CDR3 region has the DNA TGTGCCAGCAGCCAACAGGGCCGTCTAACTAATGAAAAACTGTTTTTT.

The chain links TRBV10-3 to TRBJ2-7, with a weak D call TRBD1 (5 bases). The CDR3 contains 16 residues. Germline CDR1 reads ENHRY; CDR2 reads SYGVKD. Trimming took 6 bases from V and 6 from J, leaving 24 bases between them. CDR3 sequence: CAIRGPGTGTSGEQYF. CDR3 sequence (DNA): TGTGCCATCAGGGGCCCCGGAACAGGAACCTCAGGCGAGCAGTACTTC.

This clonotype was picked up many times. The chain employs TRBV7-9 and TRBJ1-1, with D uncertain. The CDR3 has 16 residues. CDR1 and CDR2 from the germline V gene are SEHNR and FQNEAQ (reference sequence). V shed 5 bases and J shed 5 bases, with 21 bases lying between them. CDR3 sequence (DNA): TGTGCCAGCAGCCACCGCGCTCGGGGATCGGGGACTGAAGCTTTCTTT. Amino acids: CASSHRARGSGTEAFF. Complete variable domain (other parts from reference TRBV7-9 and TRBJ1-1): DTGVSQNPRHKITKRGQNVTFRCDPISEHNRLYWYRQTLGQGPEFLTYFQNEAQLEKSRLLSDRFSAERPKGSFSTLEIQRTEQGDSAMYLCASSHRARGSGTEAFFGQGTRLTVV.

This clonotype was seen ten or more times. The chain uses TRBV12-3 or TRBV12-4 and TRBJ2-7; 12 nucleotides match TRBD2. This CDR3 contains 17 residues. Trimming took 2 bases from V and 2 from J; bases not matched to a gene: 7. The CDR3 coding sequence is TGTGCCAGCAGTTTATCAACCGGGACTAGCGGGCCCTACGAGCAGTACTTC. Translation gives CASSLSTGTSGPYEQYF.

There are many counts of this clonotype. The chain has TRBV10-3 and TRBJ1-1, with D unresolved. Germline V gene data show CDR1 as ENHRY and CDR2 as SYGVKD. The V gene lost 9 bases and the J gene lost 3 bases, with 14 bases spanning the gap. The CDR3 runs 13 residues. The CDR3 DNA reads as TGTGCCATAAAGGAAGGTGTCGACACTGAAGCTTTCTTT. Translation gives CAIKEGVDTEAFF.

The genes are TRBV5-1 and TRBJ2-7; TRBD1 or TRBD2 may be the D gene (9 bases each). CDR1 and CDR2 (germline): SGHRS, YFSETQ. Trimming removed 4 bases at V and 0 bases at J, with 26 bases between. This CDR3 comprises 19 residues. The CDR3 loop is CASSPRDRDRTSDSYEQYF. The CDR3 DNA reads TGCGCCAGCAGCCCCCGGGACAGGGATAGGACTAGCGACTCCTACGAGCAGTACTTC.

This clonotype was counted ten times or more. V is TRBV11-1 and J is TRBJ1-6; D not resolved. The CDR3 runs 16 residues. Trimming took off 4 bases at V and 4 bases at J, with 14 bases between the two ends. Germline values: CDR1 SGHAT, CDR2 FQDESV (reference sequence). CDR3 DNA: TGTGCCAGCAGCTCCGGACCCCGGGAGTATAATTCACCCCTCCACTTT. It translates to CASSSGPREYNSPLHF. Looking up the rest from reference TRBV11-1 and TRBJ1-6 gives the full variable domain: EAEVAQSPRYKITEKSQAVAFWCDPISGHATLYWYRQILGQGPELLVQFQDESVVDDSQLPKDRFSAERLKGVDSTLKIQPAELGDSAMYLCASSSGPREYNSPLHFGNGTRLTVT.

In its sample, this clonotype was seen many times. V usage is TRBV9 and J usage is TRBJ2-3; D is unresolved. CDR3 length: 15 amino acids. V gave up 0 bases and J gave up 0 bases, with 8 bases separating them. From germline, CDR1 is SGDLS and CDR2 YYNGEE. CDR3 sequence reads: CASSVAGASTDTQYF. In DNA, the CDR3 is TGTGCCAGCAGCGTAGCGGGTGCTAGCACAGATACGCAGTATTTT.

This clonotype was counted between two and nine times. The chain couples TRBV5-6 to TRBJ1-2; D gene uncertain. The CDR3 loop spans 15 amino acids. V was shortened by 4 bases and J by 2 bases, with 15 bases between the two germline ends. From germline, CDR1 is SGHDT and CDR2 YYEEEE. CDR3 loop: CASSRAGSSNYGYTF. CDR3 sequence (DNA): TGTGCCAGCAGCCGGGCAGGTTCCTCCAACTATGGCTACACCTTC.

This chain joins TRBV20-1 and TRBJ2-1; the D gene could be TRBD1 or TRBD2 (7 bases each). V was trimmed by 6 bases and J by 10 bases, leaving 19 bases between them. Germline lookup yields CDR1 DFQATT and CDR2 SNEGSKA (reference sequence). The CDR3 covers 13 residues. CDR3 region: CSARGAGEQEQFF. In DNA, the CDR3 is TGCAGTGCCAGGGGGGCGGGAGAGCAGGAGCAGTTCTTC.

Ten or more counts support this clonotype. J is TRBJ2-7 and V is TRBV20-1, with a weak D call TRBD2 (6 bases). Trimming cost V 5 bases and J 4 bases, with 21 bases left between them. Germline-derived CDR1 and CDR2 are DFQATT and SNEGSKA (reference sequence). The CDR3 has 15 amino acids. The CDR3 sequence: CSAVRTDSGVYEQYF. In DNA, the CDR3 is TGCAGTGCTGTCCGGACCGATAGCGGAGTTTACGAGCAGTACTTC.

This clonotype was found many times. The genes are TRBV7-8 and TRBJ2-3; D possibly corresponds to TRBD2 (6 bases). Germline CDR1 and CDR2: SGHVS and FQNEAQ. The CDR3 extends over 16 amino acids. V lost 5 bases and J lost 2, with 17 bases in between. This CDR3 is CASSQRTGSNTDTQYF. The DNA of the CDR3 is TGTGCCAGCAGCCAACGGACCGGGAGTAACACAGATACGCAGTATTTT.

This clonotype was detected many times. The chain joins TRBV2 to TRBJ2-5; TRBD2 matches at 11 bases. The V gene's germline CDR1 is SNHLY and CDR2 FYNNEI. The length of the CDR3 is 15 residues. Trimming at V came to 6 bases and at J to 4 bases, leaving 7 bases not matched to a gene. The CDR3 loop reads CASSFLAGGGETQYF. The CDR3 DNA follows: TGTGCCAGCAGCTTCTTAGCGGGAGGGGGAGAGACCCAGTACTTC.

In this sample, this clonotype turned up many times. V gene TRBV29-1 combines with J gene TRBJ2-7; TRBD1 might be the D (6 bases). V was pared by 4 bases and J by 7 bases, with 17 bases between. Per germline, CDR1 SQVTM and CDR2 ANQGSEA. The CDR3 sequence is 13 residues long. The CDR3 region is CSVAEDSLGEQYF. The CDR3 DNA reads as TGCAGCGTTGCGGAGGACAGCCTTGGGGAGCAGTACTTC.

This clonotype was found a few times. The chain has TRBV2 and TRBJ2-5, with 11 bases lining up with TRBD1. The length of the CDR3 is 15 residues. The V gene's germline CDR1 is SNHLY and CDR2 FYNNEI. The ends lost 5 bases at V and 5 bases at J; junction bases unmatched: 7. The CDR3 loop is CASSLGQGAVETQYF. DNA of the CDR3: TGTGCCAGCAGTTTAGGACAGGGGGCGGTTGAGACCCAGTACTTC.

This clonotype was recorded many times. This chain uses TRBV7-8 with TRBJ1-5; D uncertain. The CDR3 runs 14 residues. V lost 6 bases and J lost 0, with 9 bases in between. CDR1 is SGHVS and CDR2 is FQNEAQ in the germline V gene. CDR3 coding DNA: TGTGCCAGCAGGTTGACGGATAGCAATCAGCCCCAGCATTTT. As protein: CASRLTDSNQPQHF.

This clonotype was recorded many times. V gene TRBV11-3 combines with J gene TRBJ2-1; D possibly corresponds to TRBD2 (5 bases). Germline CDR1 is SGHNT and CDR2 is YENEEA. The CDR3 runs to 14 residues. The ends were cut back, 4 bases at V and 4 bases at J, with 11 bases in the middle. CDR3 residues: CASSSGPGYNEQFF. The CDR3 DNA is TGTGCCAGCAGCTCCGGCCCGGGGTACAATGAGCAGTTCTTC.

The genes are TRBV10-3 and TRBJ1-5, with 9 bases fitting TRBD1. The ends lost 5 bases at V and 3 bases at J; junction bases unmatched: 2. The CDR3 has 14 residues. The V gene's germline CDR1 is ENHRY and CDR2 SYGVKD. Here the CDR3 DNA reads TGTGCCATCAGTAGGACAGGGGACAATCAGCCCCAGCATTTT. Its protein product is CAISRTGDNQPQHF.

This clonotype was counted many times. V gene TRBV15 combines with J gene TRBJ2-7; unclear D gene. Trimming removed 0 bases from V and 5 bases from J, with 14 bases in between. The CDR3 spans 15 residues. Germline V gene sequence: CDR1 LNHNV, CDR2 YYDKDF (reference sequence). CDR3 bases: TGTGCCACCAGCAGAGATTCCCCCCCTTCCCACGAGCAGTACTTC. Translating gives CATSRDSPPSHEQYF.

This clonotype was found a few times. The chain couples TRBV5-6 to TRBJ2-1; TRBD2 matches at 10 bases. V dropped 4 bases and J dropped 4; count of bases not matched to a gene: 8. The CDR3 length is 16 residues. CDR1 is SGHDT and CDR2 is YYEEEE in the germline V gene. The CDR3 DNA reads TGTGCCAGCAGCCTTCTAGCGGGAGCTCGGTACAATGAGCAGTTCTTC. Its translation is CASSLLAGARYNEQFF.

This clonotype appeared many times. This sequence joins TRBV20-1 and TRBJ2-7, with D tentatively TRBD1 or TRBD2 (6 bases each). CDR1 is DFQATT and CDR2 is SNEGSKA in the germline V gene (reference sequence). The CDR3 spans 13 residues. V shed 0 bases and J shed 6 bases, with 12 bases lying between them. CDR3 amino acids: CSARDGGGAEQYF. CDR3 bases: TGCAGTGCTAGAGATGGAGGGGGAGCCGAGCAGTACTTC.

This clonotype was seen more than once but under ten times. Here the CDR3 reads CASTLAGAKNIQYF. Written as DNA, the CDR3 is TGTGCCAGCACACTAGCGGGAGCCAAAAACATTCAGTACTTC. V is TRBV2 and J is TRBJ2-4, with TRBD2 identical over 9 bases. The CDR3 consists of 14 residues. V trimming: 7 bases; J trimming: 0 bases; junction bases outside the gene matches: 1. Germline V gene data show CDR1 as SNHLY and CDR2 as FYNNEI.

The rearrangement uses TRBV18 and TRBJ2-1; no firm D call. Trimming took off 4 bases at V and 9 bases at J, with 22 bases between the two ends. Germline CDR1 and CDR2: KGHSH and LQKENI. This CDR3 contains 16 residues. The CDR3 DNA reads TGTGCCAGCTCACTCTCCCTCGGTGAGGTAGCAGGTGAGCAGTTCTTC. Its protein is CASSLSLGEVAGEQFF.

The sample holds a few counts of this clonotype. The chain is built from TRBV15 and TRBJ1-1; the D is unclear. Trimming shortened V by 5 bases and J by 1 base, and 5 bases separated the two germline ends. In germline, CDR1 is LNHNV, CDR2 YYDKDF (reference sequence). The CDR3 is made up of 12 amino acids. Here the CDR3 reads CATSAGNTEAFF. CDR3 in DNA: TGTGCCACCAGCGCAGGGAACACTGAAGCTTTCTTT. Full variable domain (remainder filled in from reference TRBV15 and TRBJ1-1): DAMVIQNPRYQVTQFGKPVTLSCSQTLNHNVMYWYQQKSSQAPKLLFHYYDKDFNNEADTPDNFQSRRPNTSFCFLDIRSPGLGDTAMYLCATSAGNTEAFFGQGTRLTVV.

About this clonotype itself: A read error may explain this, as a much larger clone is one base away. The chain couples TRBV28 to TRBJ1-2, with D perhaps matching TRBD1 (5 bases). In germline, CDR1 is MDHEN, CDR2 SYDVKM. Trimming removed 2 bases from V and 4 bases from J, with 17 bases in between. CDR3 size: 16 residues. For the CDR3, the DNA is TGTGCCAGCAGTTTAGCTTCCGCGGGGGGGACCTATGGCTACACCTTC. It specifies CASSLASAGGTYGYTF.

This clonotype showed up just a few times. V usage is TRBV5-1 and J usage is TRBJ2-2; 8 nucleotides match TRBD2. Germline V gives CDR1 SGHRS, CDR2 YFSETQ. Losses at the gene ends were 7 bases for V and 14 bases for J; bases not matched to a gene: 10. The length of the CDR3 is 12 residues. CDR3 amino acids: CASRTVSGRLFF. The CDR3 nucleotides read TGCGCCAGCCGTACAGTCAGCGGGAGACTGTTTTTT. The variable domain in full, with the rest retrieved from reference TRBV5-1 and TRBJ2-2, is KAGVTQTPRYLIKTRGQQVTLSCSPISGHRSVSWYQQTPGQGLQFLFEYFSETQRNKGNFPGRFSGRQFSNSRSEMNVSTLELGDSALYLCASRTVSGRLFFGEGSRLTVL.

The V and J genes are TRBV7-2 and TRBJ1-5; 10 bases match TRBD1. The J segment lost 0 bases and the V segment lost 2 bases, leaving 1 base of the junction unmatched. CDR1 SGHTA and CDR2 FQGNSA come from the germline V gene. This CDR3 contains 16 residues. This CDR3 is CASSLRDRGSNQPQHF. DNA of the CDR3: TGTGCCAGCAGCTTAAGGGACAGGGGTAGCAATCAGCCCCAGCATTTT.

This clonotype was counted at least ten times. The gene calls are TRBV11-2 and TRBJ1-2; the D gene is possibly TRBD1 (5 bases). CDR3 length: 17 residues. The germline V gene has CDR1 SGHAT and CDR2 FQNNGV. V was clipped by 5 bases and J by 0 bases, with 19 bases between them. The CDR3 sequence: CASSRLGTVGPNYGYTF. The DNA for the CDR3 is TGTGCCAGCAGCCGCCTCGGGACCGTGGGGCCTAACTATGGCTACACCTTC. The variable domain in full, completed from reference TRBV11-2 and TRBJ1-2, reads EAGVAQSPRYKIIEKRQSVAFWCNPISGHATLYWYQQILGQGPKLLIQFQNNGVVDDSQLPKDRFSAERLKGVDSTLKIQPAKLEDSAVYLCASSRLGTVGPNYGYTFGSGTRLTVV.